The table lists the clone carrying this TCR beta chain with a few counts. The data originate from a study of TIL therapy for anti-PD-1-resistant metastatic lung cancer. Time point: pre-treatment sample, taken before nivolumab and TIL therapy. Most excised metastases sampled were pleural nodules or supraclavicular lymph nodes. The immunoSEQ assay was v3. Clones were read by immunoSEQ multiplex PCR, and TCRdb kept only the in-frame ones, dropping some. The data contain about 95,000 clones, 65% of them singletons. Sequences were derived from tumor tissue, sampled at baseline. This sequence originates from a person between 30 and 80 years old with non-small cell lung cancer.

The CDR3 region is CASSLALAGGYEQYF. CDR3 nucleotide sequence: TGCGCCAGCAGCTTGGCGCTAGCGGGAGGGTACGAGCAGTACTTC. The rearrangement links TRBV5-1 to TRBJ2-7, with TRBD2 identical over 12 bases. The CDR3 has 15 amino acids. The germline V gene has CDR1 SGHRS and CDR2 YFSETQ. V lost 0 bases and J lost 4; bases outside the gene matches: 2.